This T cell receptor (beta chain) was observed in a study of shared T cell receptors in the human thymus. The V and J ends lost 0 bases and 10 bases, in that order; junction bases with no gene match: 6. Per the germline V gene, CDR1 is GTSNPN and CDR2 is SVGIG (reference sequence). This CDR3 region has 15 residues. The method was immunoSEQ multiplex PCR; TCRdb's version includes in-frame clones alone and lacks a portion of them. Here the sample spans under 700,000 clones, about 80% being singletons. The same data also went into a second study, on human thymus T cells. That work adds: Healthy Finnish infants having corrective surgery for congenital heart defects served as donors. Corrective heart surgery yielded the resections from which the thymus tissue came. Both thymic and peripheral blood repertoires showed apparently biased V and J usage. In unrelated individuals, thymic repertoires overlapped highly, according to related research.

The origin of this receptor is a boy under three years old with a congenital heart defect. Material for sequencing was thymocytes. V usage is TRBV30 and J usage is TRBJ2-7; TRBD2 agrees at 16 bases. CDR3 coding DNA: TGTGCCTGGAGTGTCCCGGGACTAGCGGGAGGGGTACAGTACTTC. This encodes CAWSVPGLAGGVQYF.